The 9 T cell receptor beta chains below come from one sample, sequenced in a study of blood T cells in healthy people across ages. Sample-barcoded 5' priming and a J-beta primer mix drove a second PCR of 7 to 11 cycles. TCRdb recomputed calls from the 5' RACE reads with MiXCR, one row per CDR3 protein. The sample lists about 1,400,000 distinct CDR3 sequences; 45% to 70% were seen once. The sample comprised blood. Receptors were obtained from a man younger than 35 in good health.

The chain links TRBV2 to TRBJ2-4; D may be TRBD1 (6 bases). The J call may be mistaken, given a closer DNA end match to TRBJ2-7. The CDR3 is made up of 12 amino acids. Per germline, CDR1 SNHLY and CDR2 FYNNEI. The CDR3 sequence: CATQQGHDEQYF. The CDR3 DNA sequence: TGTGCCACCCAGCAGGGGCACGACGAGCAGTACTTC.

A few counts support this clonotype. This sequence joins TRBV6-2 or TRBV6-3 and TRBJ1-1, with D possibly being TRBD1 (5 bases). The V end lost 0 bases, the J end lost 4 bases, and 9 bases lay between the germline ends. The CDR3 has 14 amino acids. In germline, CDR1 is MNHEY, CDR2 SVGEGT. CDR3: CASSYSRGFTEAFF. CDR3 in DNA: TGTGCCAGCAGTTACTCGAGGGGATTCACTGAAGCTTTCTTT.

This sequence joins TRBV7-9 and TRBJ2-3; 8 bases agree with TRBD2. V gave up 10 bases and J gave up 4 bases; unmatched junction bases: 13. Germline V gene lookup returns CDR1 SEHNR and CDR2 FQNEAQ (reference sequence). The CDR3 totals 15 residues. The CDR3 spells CAIDVRLASPDTQYF. As DNA, the CDR3 is TGTGCCATCGACGTACGACTAGCGTCGCCAGATACGCAGTATTTT.

V gene TRBV11-2 combines with J gene TRBJ2-7; D possibly matches TRBD1 or TRBD2 (6 bases each). This CDR3 spans 14 amino acids. V was trimmed by 3 bases and J by 5 bases, leaving 14 bases between them. Per the germline V gene, CDR1 is SGHAT and CDR2 is FQNNGV. The CDR3 reads CASSLGGDMDEQYF. CDR3 in DNA: TGTGCCAGCAGCTTGGGGGGCGATATGGACGAGCAGTACTTC.

The chain recombines TRBV20-1 with TRBJ2-5; 12 nucleotides line up with TRBD2. The CDR3 extends over 15 amino acids. Unmatched junction bases numbered 12, after V lost 2 bases and J lost 11 bases. Germline V gives CDR1 DFQATT, CDR2 SNEGSKA (reference sequence). CDR3 in DNA: TGCAGTGCTAGATCTAGCGGGGGGGCGTCCTACGGGCAGTACTTC. This codes for CSARSSGGASYGQYF.

This clonotype was seen only once. This chain uses TRBV7-7 with TRBJ2-1; tentatively, D is TRBD1 or TRBD2 (5 bases each). V shed 5 bases and J shed 4 bases, with 39 bases lying between them. Germline loops: CDR1 SSHAT, CDR2 FNYEAQ (reference sequence). CDR3 size: 23 residues. The CDR3 here is CASSHSPGRGPITIGTEYNEQFF. The DNA for the CDR3 is TGTGCCAGCAGCCATTCTCCCGGACGGGGTCCCATCACTATCGGGACCGAGTACAATGAGCAGTTCTTC. Full variable domain (outside the CDR3, taken from reference TRBV7-7 and TRBJ2-1): GAGVSQSPRYKVTKRGQDVTLRCDPISSHATLYWYQQALGQGPEFLTYFNYEAQPDKSGLPSDRFSAERPEGSISTLTIQRTEQRDSAMYRCASSHSPGRGPITIGTEYNEQFFGPGTRLTVL.

This sequence joins TRBV4-1 and TRBJ2-5; weak D call: TRBD1 (5 bases). The germline V and J ends were trimmed by 6 bases and 3 bases, with 14 bases remaining between them. The CDR3 contains 14 residues. The germline CDR1 and CDR2 sequences are MGHRA and YSYEKL. In DNA, the CDR3 is TGCGCCAGCAGAGATCTGGGCAGGGAAGAGACCCAGTACTTC. Its protein is CASRDLGREETQYF.

This rearrangement joins TRBV6-6 to TRBJ2-5, with a possible D match to TRBD1 (6 bases). Gene TRBJ2-7 matches the end of the DNA better, so the J call may be wrong. This CDR3 is built from 15 residues. The germline gives CDR1 MNHNY, CDR2 SVGAGI (reference sequence). CDR3 bases: TGTGCCAGCAGCTACAACACCGGGACACATCGCGAGCAGTACTTC. Protein product: CASSYNTGTHREQYF.

This clonotype has more than one count but fewer than ten. The chain is built from TRBV29-1 and TRBJ2-1; D gene unclear. The CDR3 is 13 residues long. V lost 7 bases to trimming and J lost 6 bases, with 16 bases between them. Germline V gene lookup returns CDR1 SQVTM and CDR2 ANQGSEA. The CDR3 DNA reads as TGCAGCGCAACGGGTGCGGCTATCAATGAGCAGTTCTTC. It encodes CSATGAAINEQFF.